One and the same sample provided the 25 T cell receptor beta chains below, sequenced in a study of regulatory T cells in long-lasting Graves disease. Time point denoted: newly diagnosed GD, antithyroid drugs for less than 3 months. The TCR library was prepared using RNA isolated from PBMCs. According to the study, TCR beta libraries were built with iRepertoire HTBI primers and CDR3-region Arm-PCR. TCRdb fed the multiplex PCR reads into MiXCR, producing one record per CDR3 protein. The sample includes about 440,000 distinct CDR3 sequences, over 15% seen only once; the top ten take around a tenth. The data also belong to a second study, concerning T cells in Graves' hyperthyroidism and ophthalmopathy.

The input for sequencing was peripheral blood mononuclear cells (PBMCs), taken at new diagnosis, from a patient treated with antithyroid drugs. These receptors were collected from a woman in her twenties or thirties with Graves disease.

This clonotype was observed a handful of times. J is TRBJ1-5 and V is TRBV27, with D possibly TRBD1 on 6 matching bases. V shed 5 bases and J shed 3 bases, with 11 bases lying between them. The CDR3 has 14 amino acids. Germline CDR1 and CDR2: MNHEY and SMNVEV (reference sequence). CDR3 nucleotides: TGTGCCAGCAGTACTTCAGGGGACAATCAGCCCCAGCATTTT. It yields the protein CASSTSGDNQPQHF.

The chain uses TRBV6-5 and TRBJ2-2; TRBD1 agrees at 10 bases. This CDR3 contains 20 residues. With V trimmed by 2 bases and J by 1 base, 13 bases remained unmatched. Germline CDR1 and CDR2: MNHEY and SVGAGI. The CDR3 sequence is CASSYPTTGGYIMNTGELFF. The CDR3 DNA sequence: TGTGCCAGCAGTTACCCCACGACAGGGGGCTACATAATGAACACCGGGGAGCTGTTTTTT.

This clonotype was counted at least ten times. V and J are TRBV28 and TRBJ2-5, with TRBD2 matching 14 bases. V lost 4 bases, J lost 4 bases, and 11 bases stayed unmatched. Germline lookup yields CDR1 MDHEN and CDR2 SYDVKM. The CDR3 contains 18 residues. CDR3 sequence: CASSSQPGLAGVGETQYF. Here the CDR3 DNA reads TGTGCCAGCAGTTCACAGCCGGGACTAGCGGGAGTCGGAGAGACCCAGTACTTC.

Here the CDR3 DNA reads TGTGCCAGCAGACGTACAGGGTCGTTTCAATACGAGCAGTACTTC. Translated, it gives CASRRTGSFQYEQYF. This chain uses TRBV7-9 with TRBJ2-7; maybe TRBD1 (6 bases). The CDR3 runs 15 residues. Germline assignment: CDR1 SEHNR and CDR2 FQNEAQ (reference sequence). The germline V and J ends were trimmed by 6 bases and 4 bases, with 19 bases remaining between them.

Remarks on this clonotype: A single base separates this from a much larger clone, so it may be a read error. CDR3 region: CTSRSGLALGEQFF. Here the CDR3 DNA reads TGTACCAGCAGGTCGGGACTAGCGTTAGGTGAGCAGTTCTTC. This sequence joins TRBV27 and TRBJ2-1; 10 positions match TRBD2. The CDR3 spans 14 residues. Germline values: CDR1 MNHEY, CDR2 SMNVEV (reference sequence).

In the case of this clonotype: A much larger clone lies one base from this, so it may be a read error. CDR3: CASSLAIRQGRDYGYTF. The CDR3 bases are TGTGCCAGCAGCTTAGCGATCCGACAGGGTCGAGATTATGGCTACACCTTC. The J gene is TRBJ1-2, the V gene TRBV11-2; 7 bases are shared with TRBD1. V shed 1 base, J shed 5 bases, and the junction held 13 bases outside the gene matches. Germline CDR1 and CDR2: SGHAT and FQNNGV. CDR3 length: 17 amino acids.

The chain combines TRBV19 with TRBJ1-3; D possibly corresponds to TRBD1 (6 bases). With 9 bases removed from V and 0 bases from J, the gap between germline ends came to 18 bases. This CDR3 has 16 residues. The germline V gene has CDR1 LNHDA and CDR2 SQIVND (reference sequence). CDR3 amino acids: CASSSGHTRSGNTIYF. The CDR3, as DNA: TGTGCCAGCAGCTCGGGACACACTCGCTCTGGAAACACCATATATTTT.

This clonotype was detected ten times or more. The gene calls are TRBV20-1 and TRBJ2-5; D call uncertain. V lost 3 bases and J 1 base, leaving 21 bases between the germline ends. CDR3 length: 17 amino acids. Germline-derived CDR1 and CDR2 are DFQATT and SNEGSKA (reference sequence). The CDR3 sequence is CSASPPHVAPIQETQYF. The CDR3 bases are TGCAGTGCTAGCCCCCCTCACGTAGCCCCTATCCAAGAGACCCAGTACTTC.

V usage is TRBV30 and J usage is TRBJ2-3; D may correspond to TRBD1 or TRBD2 (5 bases each). Trimming shortened V by 1 base and J by 6 bases, and 17 bases separated the two germline ends. The CDR3 covers 15 residues. CDR1 and CDR2 (germline): GTSNPN, SVGIG (reference sequence). In DNA, the CDR3 is TGTGCCTGGAGTGGGTCGTGGGGGTCGCGGGATACGCAGTATTTT. Its translation is CAWSGSWGSRDTQYF.

This clonotype came up many times. The chain employs TRBV11-2 and TRBJ1-3; 8 bases match TRBD1. From germline, CDR1 is SGHAT and CDR2 FQNNGV. V shed 5 bases, J shed 6 bases, and the junction held 18 bases outside the gene matches. This CDR3 spans 18 amino acids. The CDR3 region is CASSPSRTGGSTVNTIYF. The DNA of the CDR3 is TGTGCCAGCAGCCCCAGTCGAACAGGGGGAAGTACAGTAAACACCATATATTTT.

This clonotype was seen ten or more times. The J gene is TRBJ2-3, the V gene TRBV12-3 or TRBV12-4, with D tentatively TRBD2 (6 bases). The CDR3 spans 15 residues. Trimming took off 2 bases at V and 0 bases at J, with 9 bases between the two ends. This chain's CDR3 is CASSLLSGSTDTQYF. Here the CDR3 DNA reads TGTGCCAGCAGTTTACTTAGCGGAAGCACAGATACGCAGTATTTT.

This sequence joins TRBV2 and TRBJ2-7, with 10 bases lining up with TRBD1. The CDR3 runs 14 residues. Germline loops: CDR1 SNHLY, CDR2 FYNNEI. Trimming cost V 6 bases and J 1 base; bases outside gene matches: 3. The DNA of the CDR3 is TGTGCCAGCAGGGGGACAGGGGTTTCCTACGAGCAGTACTTC. Its translation: CASRGTGVSYEQYF.

Many counts were recorded for this clonotype. In nucleotides, the CDR3 is TGCGCCAGCAGCTTGAGCAGGGAACCAGATACGCAGTATTTT. This codes for CASSLSREPDTQYF. The chain couples TRBV5-1 to TRBJ2-3; D possibly corresponds to TRBD1 (5 bases). In germline, CDR1 is SGHRS, CDR2 YFSETQ. The CDR3 spans 14 residues. V shed 1 base and J shed 4 bases, with 10 bases lying between them.

This clonotype has at least ten counts. The chain joins TRBV6-1 to TRBJ1-5; TRBD1 agrees at 7 bases. The CDR3 loop spans 16 amino acids. V shed 6 bases and J 2 bases; nucleotides not matched to a gene: 10. Germline V gene data show CDR1 as MNHNS and CDR2 as SASEGT. In nucleotides, the CDR3 is TGTGCCAGCAGGGGGGACAGTTGGTATGGCAATCAGCCCCAGCATTTT. This translates into CASRGDSWYGNQPQHF.

Remarks on this clonotype: A far larger clone is only one base removed, so a read error is likely. The genes are TRBV7-2 and TRBJ2-1, with D possibly matching TRBD2 (6 bases). Trimming took 5 bases from V and 4 from J, leaving 15 bases between them. The CDR3 loop spans 15 amino acids. CDR1 and CDR2 (germline): SGHTA, FQGNSA. In DNA form, the CDR3 reads TGTGCCAGCAGCCCATCTAGCGTGAGTTACAATGAGCAGTTCTTC. The encoded protein is CASSPSSVSYNEQFF.

This clonotype was counted many times. The J gene is TRBJ2-1, the V gene TRBV29-1; 9 bases fit TRBD2. The CDR3 runs to 14 residues. The V segment lost 5 bases and the J segment 0 bases; nucleotides outside the gene matches: 2. Germline loops: CDR1 SQVTM, CDR2 ANQGSEA. The CDR3 protein is CSVQLAGSYNEQFF. CDR3 nucleotide sequence: TGCAGCGTTCAACTAGCGGGCTCCTACAATGAGCAGTTCTTC.

This clonotype was seen many times. This rearrangement joins TRBV18 to TRBJ2-7; D is ambiguous. Germline CDR1 and CDR2: KGHSH and LQKENI. The CDR3 contains 14 residues. Trimming shortened V by 0 bases and J by 3 bases, and 9 bases separated the two germline ends. In DNA form, the CDR3 reads TGTGCCAGCTCACCACCCGGACGGAACTACGAGCAGTACTTC. It encodes CASSPPGRNYEQYF.

This clonotype turned up a few times. The J gene is TRBJ2-7, the V gene TRBV5-1; 9 bases align to TRBD1. Germline CDR1 is SGHRS and CDR2 is YFSETQ. Unmatched junction bases numbered 3, after V lost 0 bases and J lost 5 bases. The CDR3 extends over 14 amino acids. CDR3 in amino acids: CASSLGQGGHEQYF. The DNA for the CDR3 is TGCGCCAGCAGCTTGGGACAGGGGGGACACGAGCAGTACTTC. Full variable domain (missing parts from reference TRBV5-1 and TRBJ2-7): KAGVTQTPRYLIKTRGQQVTLSCSPISGHRSVSWYQQTPGQGLQFLFEYFSETQRNKGNFPGRFSGRQFSNSRSEMNVSTLELGDSALYLCASSLGQGGHEQYFGPGTRLTVT.

This clonotype was observed a handful of times. This sequence joins TRBV3-1 and TRBJ2-7; D might be TRBD1 (6 bases). V lost 3 bases and J 8 bases, leaving 11 bases between the germline ends. Germline CDR1 and CDR2: LGHDT and YNNKEL (reference sequence). This CDR3 region has 12 residues. The CDR3, as DNA: TGTGCCAGCAGCCAGGAGGACAGAAAGCAGTACTTC. It codes for CASSQEDRKQYF.

V and J are TRBV4-3 and TRBJ1-2, with TRBD1 matching over 9 bases. The CDR3 runs to 17 residues. Trimming at V came to 6 bases and at J to 1 base, leaving 12 bases not matched to a gene. Germline assignment: CDR1 LGHNA and CDR2 YSLEER. CDR3 coding DNA: TGCGCCAGCAGTGACCGGGACAGGGAGGCCCTTAACTATGGCTACACCTTC. Translating it yields CASSDRDREALNYGYTF.

This clonotype was seen repeatedly, ten times or more. Germline and junction disagree at one end, which may indicate a read error. The J gene is TRBJ2-1, the V gene TRBV13; the D is unclear. Germline values: CDR1 PRHDT, CDR2 FYEKMQ (reference sequence). The CDR3 runs to 12 residues. The CDR3 protein is CASSLGRFEQFF. DNA of the CDR3: TGTGCCAGCAGCCTAGGGCGGTTTGAGCAGTTCTTC. Variable domain in full (rest from reference TRBV13 and TRBJ2-1): AAGVIQSPRHLIKEKRETATLKCYPIPRHDTVYWYQQGPGQDPQFLISFYEKMQSDKGSIPDRFSAQQFSDYHSELNMSSLELGDSALYFCASSLGRFEQFFGPGTRLTVL.

The V call is TRBV5-1, the J call TRBJ1-2; D gene uncertain. Germline CDR1 SGHRS, CDR2 YFSETQ. The V end was cut by 4 bases, the J end by 0 bases, with 16 bases between. The CDR3 length is 16 residues. The CDR3 loop is CASSQDPYAANYGYTF. CDR3 bases: TGCGCCAGCAGCCAAGACCCATACGCCGCTAACTATGGCTACACCTTC.

J is TRBJ1-6 and V is TRBV3-1; D is ambiguous. In germline, CDR1 is LGHDT, CDR2 YNNKEL (reference sequence). V lost 3 bases, J lost 6 bases, and 9 bases lay in between. The CDR3 length is 14 residues. CDR3 amino acids: CASSHGRGNSPLHF. The CDR3 bases are TGTGCCAGCAGCCATGGTAGAGGTAATTCACCCCTCCACTTT.

This clonotype was detected only a few times. The V and J genes are TRBV7-9 and TRBJ2-4, with TRBD2 matching over 7 bases. Germline lookup yields CDR1 SEHNR and CDR2 FQNEAQ (reference sequence). The CDR3 is 15 amino acids. V lost 3 bases to trimming and J lost 3 bases; unmatched junction nucleotides: 5. The DNA of the CDR3 is TGTGCCAGCAGCTTTAACCTAGCGGACAAAAACATTCAGTACTTC. It specifies CASSFNLADKNIQYF.

This chain joins TRBV18 and TRBJ1-4, with D perhaps matching TRBD1 (5 bases). Germline V gene data show CDR1 as KGHSH and CDR2 as LQKENI. The CDR3 is made up of 17 amino acids. V lost 3 bases and J 4 bases, leaving 18 bases between the germline ends. CDR3 DNA sequence: TGTGCCAGCTCACCGGGGCCTCAGGGACCATTTAATGAAAAACTGTTTTTT. The encoded protein is CASSPGPQGPFNEKLFF. Complete variable domain (other parts from reference TRBV18 and TRBJ1-4): NAGVMQNPRHLVRRRGQEARLRCSPMKGHSHVYWYRQLPEEGLKFMVYLQKENIIDESGMPKERFSAEFPKEGPSILRIQQVVRGDSAAYFCASSPGPQGPFNEKLFFGSGTQLSVL.